Here is one T cell receptor beta chain with its context. This clonotype was counted ten times or more. Its antigen remains undetermined. Base qualities are not recorded, but no much larger clone differs from it by a single base. The record originates from a study of T-cell reconstitution after alpha-beta-depleted transplantation in children (dated by TCRdb to the mid-2010s). At the level of the whole study: Using TCR repertoire profiling, the study followed T-cell immune reconstitution in a quantitative way in children after TCRalphabeta/CD19-depleted allogeneic hematopoietic cell transplantation.

V is clipped by 5 bases and J by 6 bases, and the sequence between their germline boundaries is 13 bases long. Inclusive of the bounding cysteine and phenylalanine, the CDR3 is 13 residues long. Left in the record is the CDR3 DNA by itself, 39 bases read in frame from the first base. General study outcomes and caveats: Apparently early alphabetaT-cell count recovery about two months after transplant reportedly relied on only several hundred rapidly expanded clones derived from non-depleted graft cells. In some patients, the high TCRbeta diversity seen at day 60 was put down to recipient T cells and intrathymic progenitors that had survived conditioning. The frequencies of hyperexpanded clones fell over the following months, and after one year, T-cell counts and TCRbeta diversity were mostly attributed to newly produced T cells.

In the paper's terms, the treatment or condition label means: allogeneic hematopoietic cell transplantation with graft depleted of TCRalphabeta T cells and CD19 B cells. The transplant recipients were children given TCRalphabeta/CD19-depleted allogeneic hematopoietic cell grafts. The protocol used for the library was PCR. The sample was run on an Illumina HiSeq 2500. TCR libraries were prepared with molecular barcoding, using unique molecular identifiers to normalize TCRbeta repertoire quantification. The public sequencing data were trimmed at Q25 with fastp and processed into clonotypes with MiXCR by TCRdb, which kept only in-frame beta chains. When rows share a CDR3 protein, they turn into one entry using the most common DNA and genes. The sample profile shows about 500,000 distinct CDR3 sequences; more than 9.5% of them were found once. Of the sample, roughly 15% falls within the top ten clones.

This clonotype originated in a female patient aged 2-9 years who had a stem cell transplant for aplastic anemia, so the T cells may come from the graft donor. Here the chain combines TRBV12-3 or TRBV12-4 and TRBJ1-1, with the D segment identity uncertain. Material: PBMCs, mostly from graft donor cells, obtained 180 days after TCRalphabeta/CD19-depleted stem cell transplant. The nucleotide sequence reads as follows: TGTGCCAGCAGTATTAGGGTTGGCGCTGAAGCTTTCTTT. Translation gives CASSIRVGAEAFF.